This T cell receptor beta chain was recovered during a study of beta chain features in type 1 diabetes. Study-level results: cDNA sequencing could over-represent cells with high TCR expression. Shorter TCRB CDR3s, moderately but significantly so, marked every one of the four CD4+ subsets in Type 1 diabetes patients.

Trimming shortened V by 4 bases and J by 5 bases, and 11 bases separated the two germline ends. The CDR3 has 13 residues. CDR1 and CDR2 from the germline V gene are SEHNR and FQNEAQ (reference sequence). To note about this clone: Its antigen remains unidentified. Within the sample, other DNA sequences also encode this same CDR3.

Every bit of the isolated RNA underwent reverse transcription, so sequencing read expressed TCRB transcripts. TCRdb's table, derived via immunoSEQ multiplex PCR, lists solely in-frame clones and lacks some. The sample contains around 240,000 clones, approximately 16% of which appear only once. Sequencing was done on a sample of naive CD4+ T cells from blood. This clonotype was sampled from a man aged 25-40 years with type 1 diabetes. The chain uses TRBV7-9 and TRBJ2-5; D gene unclear. Written as DNA, the CDR3 is TGTGCCAGCAGCTCCCGTGTATTGGAGACCCAGTACTTC. Translated, it gives CASSSRVLETQYF.